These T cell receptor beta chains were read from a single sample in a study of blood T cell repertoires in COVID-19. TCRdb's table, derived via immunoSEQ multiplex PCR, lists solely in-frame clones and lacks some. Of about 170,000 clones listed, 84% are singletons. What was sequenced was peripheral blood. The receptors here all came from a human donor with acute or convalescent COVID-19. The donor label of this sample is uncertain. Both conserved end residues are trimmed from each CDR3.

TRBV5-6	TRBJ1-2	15	ASSRQLTGQGNYGYT
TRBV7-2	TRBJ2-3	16	ASSLAKRGFSSTDTQY
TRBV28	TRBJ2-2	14	ASSAGPTTLTGELF
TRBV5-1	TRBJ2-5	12	ASSHVGGGETQY
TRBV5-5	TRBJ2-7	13	ASSLDRAGFYEQY
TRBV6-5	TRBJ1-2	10	ASRGVDYGYT
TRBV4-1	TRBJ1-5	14	ASSQETDYSNQPQH
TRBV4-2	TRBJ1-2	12	ASSQAQGGVGYT
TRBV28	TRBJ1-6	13	ASSGGTTRNSPLH
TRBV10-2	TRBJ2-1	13	ASRDKADPYNEQF
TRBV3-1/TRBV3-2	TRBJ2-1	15	ASSQARGAKEYNEQF
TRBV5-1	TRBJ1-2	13	ASSLGQGGGYGYT
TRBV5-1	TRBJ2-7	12	ASSTRQGGHEQY
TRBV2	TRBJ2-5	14	ASSLELAGLGETQY
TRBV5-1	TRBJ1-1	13	ASSLDAGSNTEAF
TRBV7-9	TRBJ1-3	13	ASSHVRQGRNTIY
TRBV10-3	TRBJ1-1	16	AISDPFDRQGAHTEAF
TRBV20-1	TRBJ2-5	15	SASQSSGRAVGETQY
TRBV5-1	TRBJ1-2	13	ASSLTDTNNYGYT
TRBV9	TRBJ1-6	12	ASSVLANDSPLH
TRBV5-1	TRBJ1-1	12	ASSTRTGSFEAF
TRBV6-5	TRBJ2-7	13	ASSQRQTGFYEQY
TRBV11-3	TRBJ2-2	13	ASKGAGATDGELF
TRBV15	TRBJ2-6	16	ATSRDRLAVSGANVLT
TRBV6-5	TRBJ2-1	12	ASRVAGRYNEQF
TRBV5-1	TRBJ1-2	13	ASIGTAYSNYGYT
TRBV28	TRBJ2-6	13	ASNLQGAGANVLT
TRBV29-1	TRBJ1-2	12	SVEDRGHGYGYT
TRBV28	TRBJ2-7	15	ASSLAPGQGGEYEQY
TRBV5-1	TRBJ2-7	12	ASSPDRENYEQY
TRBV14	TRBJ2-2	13	ASSPGLAVYRELF
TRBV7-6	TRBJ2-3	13	ASSRIAGGVNTQY
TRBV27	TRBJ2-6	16	ASSLWLAGRFGANVLT
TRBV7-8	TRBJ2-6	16	ASSSLLAGGLGANVLT
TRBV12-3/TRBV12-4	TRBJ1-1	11	ASRFNQNTEAF
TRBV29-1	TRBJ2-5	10	SVGTSGETQY
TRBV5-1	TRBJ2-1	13	ASSLGAGGDNEQF
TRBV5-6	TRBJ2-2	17	ASSSTGGTTWSGTGELF
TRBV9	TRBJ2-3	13	ASSVDSGGTDTQY
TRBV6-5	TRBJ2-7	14	ASSYSWTSGGYEQY
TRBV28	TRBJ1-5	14	ASSWGTGSWNQPQH
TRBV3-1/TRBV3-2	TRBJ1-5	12	ASSLTGDNQPQH
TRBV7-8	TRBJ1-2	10	ASSLAGGGYT
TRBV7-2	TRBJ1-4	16	ASSLKGLIGPTNEKLF
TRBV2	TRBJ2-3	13	ASSEGTGYTDTQY
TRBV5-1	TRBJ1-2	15	ASSSGTGEASVNSYT
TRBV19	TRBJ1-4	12	ASGLPSFNEKLF
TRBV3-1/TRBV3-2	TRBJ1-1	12	ASSQVGGSTEAF
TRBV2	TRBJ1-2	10	ASSRRAYGYT
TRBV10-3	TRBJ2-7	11	AITTGREDEQY
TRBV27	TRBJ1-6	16	ASSTPPGTGSYNSPLH
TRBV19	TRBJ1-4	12	ASSMGRSAEKLF
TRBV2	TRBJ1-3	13	ASSEGDRVKNTIY
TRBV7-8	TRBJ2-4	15	ASSPGTSGEAKNIQY
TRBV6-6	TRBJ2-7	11	ASSGQGSYEQY